The text below deals with one TCR beta chain. Authors' processing steps: Cell counts per sample came from amplifying reference gene primers. TCRdb's copy holds only in-frame clones and misses some; the assay was immunoSEQ multiplex PCR. The V and J calls and clone size were taken over from that table, and D and trimming were inferred from the DNA. The sample yields 100,000 to 150,000 clones, 85% to 90% seen once. The source of the sample is a study of blood T cell repertoires in COVID-19. As for the study in general: The samples span acute and convalescent COVID-19 from the United States, Italy and Spain. Sample material is recorded as cDNA or gDNA derived from T cells, B-cell-depleted T cells, or PBMCs.

CDR1 is SEHNR, CDR2 FQNEAQ, per germline (reference sequence). V was clipped by 5 bases and J by 2 bases, with 13 bases between them. CDR3 length equals 14 residues. The chain employs TRBV7-9 and TRBJ2-7; D is perhaps TRBD1 (6 bases). The sequenced sample consisted of peripheral blood. This sequence originates from a woman aged 70 to 79 with acute or convalescent COVID-19. This CDR3 reads CASSRTDSTYEQYF. The DNA for the CDR3 is TGTGCCAGCAGCCGCACGGACAGTACCTACGAGCAGTACTTC.